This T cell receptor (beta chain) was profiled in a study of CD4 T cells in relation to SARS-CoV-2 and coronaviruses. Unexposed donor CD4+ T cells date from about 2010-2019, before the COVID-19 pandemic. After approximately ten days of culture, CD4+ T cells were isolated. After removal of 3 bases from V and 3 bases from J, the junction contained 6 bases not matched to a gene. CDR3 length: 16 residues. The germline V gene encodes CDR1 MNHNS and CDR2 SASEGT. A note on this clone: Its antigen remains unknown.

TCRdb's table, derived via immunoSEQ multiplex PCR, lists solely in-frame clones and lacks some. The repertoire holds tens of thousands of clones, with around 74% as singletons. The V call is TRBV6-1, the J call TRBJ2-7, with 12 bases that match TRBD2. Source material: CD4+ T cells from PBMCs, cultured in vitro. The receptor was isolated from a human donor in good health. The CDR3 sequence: CASSDTRLAGVYEQYF. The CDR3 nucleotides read TGTGCCAGCAGTGATACCAGACTAGCGGGGGTCTACGAGCAGTACTTC.